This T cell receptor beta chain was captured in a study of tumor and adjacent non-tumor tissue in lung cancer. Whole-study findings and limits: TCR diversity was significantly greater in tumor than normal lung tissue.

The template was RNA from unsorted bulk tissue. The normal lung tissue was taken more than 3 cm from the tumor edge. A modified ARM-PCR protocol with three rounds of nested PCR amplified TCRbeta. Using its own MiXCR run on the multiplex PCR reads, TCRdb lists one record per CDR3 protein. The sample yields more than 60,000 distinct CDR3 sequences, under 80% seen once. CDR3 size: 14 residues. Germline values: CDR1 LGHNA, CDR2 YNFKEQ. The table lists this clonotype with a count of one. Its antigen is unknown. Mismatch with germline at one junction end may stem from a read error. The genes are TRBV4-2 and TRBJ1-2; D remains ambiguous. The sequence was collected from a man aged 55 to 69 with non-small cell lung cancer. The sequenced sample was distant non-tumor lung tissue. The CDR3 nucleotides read TGTACCAGGAGCCAATCTGCTTCGAGGGAAAGCTACACCTTC. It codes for CTRSQSASRESYTF.